This T cell receptor (beta chain) was obtained from a study of CD8 T cells in Susac syndrome. Findings of the study overall: It was acknowledged in the study that the number of individuals who were included in its TCR sequencing and HLA analysis was relatively small.

RNA amounts of about 0.5 to 1 ug underwent reverse transcription with random hexamers. An immunoSEQ multiplex PCR generated amplified TCR beta CDR3 products spanning 54 Vbeta and 13 Jbeta. A single record per CDR3 protein comes from TCRdb applying MiXCR to the immunoSEQ multiplex PCR reads. The sample lists 150,000 to 200,000 distinct CDR3 sequences, roughly 92% seen once, with 0.1% in the top ten. Trimming removed 4 bases at V and 4 bases at J, with 23 bases between. The length of the CDR3 is 18 residues. CDR1 and CDR2 (germline): SEHNR, FQNEAQ (reference sequence). About this clonotype: Its antigen is still unknown.

Sequencing of TCR beta was undertaken in CD8+ and CD4+ T cells derived from blood. The study used healthy donors as controls matched for age and sex. Sample: CD4+ T cells from PBMCs. This rearrangement joins TRBV7-9 to TRBJ2-1, with D tentatively TRBD1 or TRBD2 (5 bases each). The receptor's source is a human donor in good health. This CDR3 is CASSSQTLRDGAYNEQFF. CDR3 nucleotide sequence: TGTGCCAGCAGCTCTCAAACTCTTAGGGACGGAGCTTACAATGAGCAGTTCTTC.